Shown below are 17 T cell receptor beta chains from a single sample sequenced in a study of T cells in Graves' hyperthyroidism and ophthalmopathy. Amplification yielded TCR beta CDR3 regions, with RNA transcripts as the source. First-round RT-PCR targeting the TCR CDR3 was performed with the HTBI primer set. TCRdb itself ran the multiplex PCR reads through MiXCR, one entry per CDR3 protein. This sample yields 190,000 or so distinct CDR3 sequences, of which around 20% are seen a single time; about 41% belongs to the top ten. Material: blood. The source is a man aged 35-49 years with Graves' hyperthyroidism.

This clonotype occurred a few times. The DNA of the CDR3 is TGTGCCAGCAGCGTAGGTTTACTGCTCCAAGAGACCCAGTACTTC. Amino acid sequence: CASSVGLLLQETQYF. The chain employs TRBV9 and TRBJ2-5; D gene ambiguous. V lost 0 bases and J lost 1, with 10 bases in between. Germline V lookup: CDR1 SGDLS, CDR2 YYNGEE. The CDR3 covers 15 residues.

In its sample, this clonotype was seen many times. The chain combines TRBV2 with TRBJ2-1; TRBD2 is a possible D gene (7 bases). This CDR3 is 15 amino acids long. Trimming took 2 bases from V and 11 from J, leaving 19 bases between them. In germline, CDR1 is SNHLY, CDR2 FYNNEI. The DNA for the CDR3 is TGTGCCAGCAGTGAACGCGGGGGCCCTCTCAGCCAGCAGTTCTTC. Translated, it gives CASSERGGPLSQQFF.

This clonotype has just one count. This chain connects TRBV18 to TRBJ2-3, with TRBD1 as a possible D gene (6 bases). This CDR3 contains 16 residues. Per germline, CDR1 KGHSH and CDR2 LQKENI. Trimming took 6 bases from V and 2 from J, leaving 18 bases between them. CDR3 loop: CASSPSNRAITDTQYF. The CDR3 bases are TGTGCCAGCTCCCCCTCTAACAGGGCCATCACAGATACGCAGTATTTT.

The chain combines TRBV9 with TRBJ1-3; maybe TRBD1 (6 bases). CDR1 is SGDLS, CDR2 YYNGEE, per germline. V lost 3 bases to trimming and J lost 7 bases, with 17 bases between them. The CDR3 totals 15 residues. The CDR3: CASSGGSGVGNTIYF. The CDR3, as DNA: TGTGCCAGCAGCGGGGGTTCAGGGGTGGGGAACACCATATATTTT.

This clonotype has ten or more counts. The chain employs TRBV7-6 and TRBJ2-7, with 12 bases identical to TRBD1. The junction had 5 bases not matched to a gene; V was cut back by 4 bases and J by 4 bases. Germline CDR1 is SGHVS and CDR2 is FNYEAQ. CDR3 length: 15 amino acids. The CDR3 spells CASSSGQGARYEQYF. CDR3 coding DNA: TGTGCCAGCAGCTCGGGACAGGGGGCTCGATACGAGCAGTACTTC.

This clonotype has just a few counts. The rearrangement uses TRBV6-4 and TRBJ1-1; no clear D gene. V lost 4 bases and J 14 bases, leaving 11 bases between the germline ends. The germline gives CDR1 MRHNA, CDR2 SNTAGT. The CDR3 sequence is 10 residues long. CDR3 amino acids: CASSAGRYFF. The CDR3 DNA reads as TGTGCCAGCAGTGCGGGCCGGTACTTCTTT.

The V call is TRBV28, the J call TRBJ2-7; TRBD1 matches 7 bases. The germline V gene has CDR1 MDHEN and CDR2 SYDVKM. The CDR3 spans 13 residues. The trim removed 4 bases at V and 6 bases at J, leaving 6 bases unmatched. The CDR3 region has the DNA TGTGCCAGCAGTTCGTCAGGGGGAATCGAGCAGTACTTC. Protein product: CASSSSGGIEQYF.

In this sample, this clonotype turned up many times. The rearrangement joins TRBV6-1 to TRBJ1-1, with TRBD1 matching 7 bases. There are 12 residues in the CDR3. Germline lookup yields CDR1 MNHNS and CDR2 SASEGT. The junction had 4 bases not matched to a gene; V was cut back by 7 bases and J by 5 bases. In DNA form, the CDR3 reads TGTGCCAGCACCTTGACAGGGACTGAAGCTTTCTTT. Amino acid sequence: CASTLTGTEAFF.

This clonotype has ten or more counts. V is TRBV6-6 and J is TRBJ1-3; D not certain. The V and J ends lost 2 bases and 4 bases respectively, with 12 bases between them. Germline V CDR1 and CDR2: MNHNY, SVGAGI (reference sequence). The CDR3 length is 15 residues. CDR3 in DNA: TGTGCCAGCAGTTACCCTGCTAGGTCGGGAAACACCATATATTTT. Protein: CASSYPARSGNTIYF.

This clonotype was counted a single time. The CDR3 region is CASSRQGLDYGYTF. The DNA for the CDR3 is TGTGCCAGCAGTCGACAGGGTCTCGACTATGGCTACACCTTC. The rearrangement uses TRBV12-3 or TRBV12-4 and TRBJ1-2, with 7 positions matching TRBD1. Trimming took 5 bases from V and 3 from J; bases not matched to a gene: 6. CDR3 length: 14 residues.

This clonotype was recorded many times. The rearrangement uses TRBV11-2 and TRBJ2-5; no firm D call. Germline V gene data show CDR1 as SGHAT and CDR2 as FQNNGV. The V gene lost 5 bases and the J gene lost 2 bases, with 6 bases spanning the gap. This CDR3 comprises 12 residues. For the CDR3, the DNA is TGTGCCAGCAGCAATCTGCAAGAGACCCAGTACTTC. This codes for CASSNLQETQYF.

The CDR3 coding sequence is TGTGCCAGCAGCCGAGCAGGGTCTAACTATGGCTACACCTTC. It codes for CASSRAGSNYGYTF. V usage is TRBV5-5 and J usage is TRBJ1-2, with D perhaps matching TRBD1 (5 bases). The length of the CDR3 is 14 residues. The germline V gene has CDR1 SGHKS and CDR2 YYEKEE (reference sequence). Trimming pared 4 bases from V and 0 bases from J, leaving 10 bases between. The full variable domain, rest sourced from reference TRBV5-5 and TRBJ1-2, is DAGVTQSPTHLIKTRGQQVTLRCSPISGHKSVSWYQQVLGQGPQFIFQYYEKEERGRGNFPDRFSARQFPNYSSELNVNALLLGDSALYLCASSRAGSNYGYTFGSGTRLTVV.

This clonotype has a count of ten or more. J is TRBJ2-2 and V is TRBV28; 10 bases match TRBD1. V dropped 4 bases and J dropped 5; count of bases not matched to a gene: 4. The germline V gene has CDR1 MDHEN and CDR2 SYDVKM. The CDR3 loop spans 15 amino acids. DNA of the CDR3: TGTGCCAGCAGTTCGGGACAGGGGAGGACCGGGGAGCTGTTTTTT. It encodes CASSSGQGRTGELFF. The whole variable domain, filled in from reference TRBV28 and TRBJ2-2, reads DVKVTQSSRYLVKRTGEKVFLECVQDMDHENMFWYRQDPGLGLRLIYFSYDVKMKEKGDIPEGYSVSREKKERFSLILESASTNQTSMYLCASSSGQGRTGELFFGEGSRLTVL.

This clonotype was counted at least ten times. The DNA for the CDR3 is TGTGCCAGCAGGCCAGGGGCAGGAAACACCATATATTTT. Protein sequence: CASRPGAGNTIYF. The V and J genes are TRBV28 and TRBJ1-3; a weak D match, TRBD1 (6 bases). Trimming left V 6 bases short and J 4 bases short, with 10 bases between. Germline loops: CDR1 MDHEN, CDR2 SYDVKM. CDR3 length equals 13 residues. The full variable domain, its missing parts supplied by reference TRBV28 and TRBJ1-3, is DVKVTQSSRYLVKRTGEKVFLECVQDMDHENMFWYRQDPGLGLRLIYFSYDVKMKEKGDIPEGYSVSREKKERFSLILESASTNQTSMYLCASRPGAGNTIYFGEGSWLTVV.

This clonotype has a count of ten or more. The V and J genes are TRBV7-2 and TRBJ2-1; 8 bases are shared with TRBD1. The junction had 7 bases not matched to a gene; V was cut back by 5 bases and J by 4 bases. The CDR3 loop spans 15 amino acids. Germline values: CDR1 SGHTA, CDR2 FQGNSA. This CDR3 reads CASSPGQGQYNEQFF. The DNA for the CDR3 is TGTGCCAGCAGCCCTGGACAGGGCCAGTACAATGAGCAGTTCTTC. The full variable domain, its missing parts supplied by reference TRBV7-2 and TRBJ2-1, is GAGVSQSPSNKVTEKGKDVELRCDPISGHTALYWYRQSLGQGLEFLIYFQGNSAPDKSGLPSDRFSAERTGGSVSTLTIQRTQQEDSAVYLCASSPGQGQYNEQFFGPGTRLTVL.

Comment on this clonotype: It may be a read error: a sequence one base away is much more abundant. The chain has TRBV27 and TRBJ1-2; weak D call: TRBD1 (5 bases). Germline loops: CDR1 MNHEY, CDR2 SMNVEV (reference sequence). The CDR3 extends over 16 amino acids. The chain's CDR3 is CASRANWDRVNYGYIF. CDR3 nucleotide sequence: TGTGCCAGCAGGGCCAACTGGGACCGGGTTAACTATGGCTACATCTTC.

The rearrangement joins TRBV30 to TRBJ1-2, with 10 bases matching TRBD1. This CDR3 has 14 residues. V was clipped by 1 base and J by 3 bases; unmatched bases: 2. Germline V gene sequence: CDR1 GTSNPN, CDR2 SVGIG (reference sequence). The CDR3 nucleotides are TGTGCCTGGAGTGGACAGGGGGCTGACTATGGCTACACCTTC. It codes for CAWSGQGADYGYTF. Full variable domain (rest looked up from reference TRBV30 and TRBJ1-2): SQTIHQWPATLVQPVGSPLSLECTVEGTSNPNLYWYRQAAGRGLQLLFYSVGIGQISSEVPQNLSASRPQDRQFILSSKKLLLSDSGFYLCAWSGQGADYGYTFGSGTRLTVV.